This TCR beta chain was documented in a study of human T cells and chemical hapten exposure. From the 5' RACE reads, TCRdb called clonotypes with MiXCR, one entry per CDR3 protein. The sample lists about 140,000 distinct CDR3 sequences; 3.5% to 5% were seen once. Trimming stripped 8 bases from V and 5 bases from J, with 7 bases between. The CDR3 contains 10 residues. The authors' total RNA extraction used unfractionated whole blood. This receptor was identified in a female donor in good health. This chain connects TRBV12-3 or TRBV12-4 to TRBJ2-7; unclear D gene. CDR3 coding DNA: TGTGCCAGCGGAAGACACGAGCAGTACTTC. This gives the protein CASGRHEQYF.